These 3 T cell receptor beta chains share one sample of origin, sequenced in a study of T cell responses to AZD1222 COVID-19 vaccine. TCRdb keeps only in-frame clones here, not all; method: immunoSEQ multiplex PCR. The sample consists of roughly 140,000 clones, over 85% of them appearing once. The sequenced sample was peripheral blood, obtained on day 0 of AZD1222 vaccination. The receptors here all came from an adult in good health.

The chain couples TRBV7-8 to TRBJ2-1; 8 nucleotides match TRBD2. Germline V gives CDR1 SGHVS, CDR2 FQNEAQ. This CDR3 is 16 amino acids long. V lost 4 bases and J lost 9; bases outside the gene matches: 14. The CDR3 DNA is TGTGCCAGCAGCTCTTCTCCGGGACTAGTGGGAGGTGAGCAGTTCTTC. Translating it yields CASSSSPGLVGGEQFF. Full variable domain (missing parts from reference TRBV7-8 and TRBJ2-1): GAGVSQSPRYKVAKRGQDVALRCDPISGHVSLFWYQQALGQGPEFLTYFQNEAQLDKSGLPSDRFFAERPEGSVSTLKIQRTQQEDSAVYLCASSSSPGLVGGEQFFGPGTRLTVL.

This rearrangement joins TRBV30 to TRBJ1-2; TRBD1 aligns across 10 bases. Germline V gene lookup returns CDR1 GTSNPN and CDR2 SVGIG (reference sequence). V gave up 3 bases and J gave up 5 bases; unmatched junction bases: 3. The CDR3 loop spans 13 amino acids. This chain's CDR3 is CAWRRTGGYGYTF. The CDR3 DNA reads as TGTGCCTGGAGGAGGACAGGGGGATATGGCTACACCTTC.

The chain combines TRBV6-6 with TRBJ1-4, with 8 bases lining up with TRBD1. With V trimmed by 6 bases and J by 1 base, 7 bases remained unmatched. Germline loops: CDR1 MNHNY, CDR2 SVGAGI (reference sequence). The CDR3 consists of 16 residues. The CDR3 reads CASRPDRGITNEKLFF. DNA of the CDR3: TGTGCCAGCAGACCCGACAGGGGTATAACTAATGAAAAACTGTTTTTT.